This TCR beta chain derives from a study of T cells in Graves' hyperthyroidism and ophthalmopathy. This clonotype was observed many times. The TCR beta CDR3 regions underwent amplification using RNA transcripts as the source. The TCR CDR3 was amplified in a first-round RT-PCR using the HTBI primer set. Each CDR3 protein is one row after TCRdb ran MiXCR on the multiplex PCR reads. Of roughly 200,000 distinct CDR3 sequences in the sample, 15% to 20% are singletons; the top ten hold over 35%. This CDR3 contains 15 residues. The V and J ends lost 3 bases and 2 bases respectively, with 13 bases between them. Germline V gene data show CDR1 as SGHVS and CDR2 as FNYEAQ.

The J gene is TRBJ2-5, the V gene TRBV7-6; D ambiguous. The receptor was isolated from a man aged 35 to 55 with Graves' hyperthyroidism. Input material: blood. Here the CDR3 reads CASSFSPSAQETQYF. Written as DNA, the CDR3 is TGTGCCAGCAGCTTTTCCCCCAGCGCGCAAGAGACCCAGTACTTC.